This TCR beta chain was identified during a study of beta chain features in type 1 diabetes. Study background: Age, gender, cell numbers and subset yield matched between patients and controls.

Study-wide results and limits: cDNA sequencing could over-represent cells with high TCR expression. Whether TCRB rearrangement is influenced by HLA type went unresolved here.

TCRB transcripts that were expressed got sequenced, as all of the isolated RNA had been reverse transcribed. The method was immunoSEQ multiplex PCR; TCRdb's version includes in-frame clones alone and lacks a portion of them. Of 300,000 to 350,000 clones in the sample, 8% were seen once. CDR3 length: 12 residues. V was cut by 3 bases and J by 3 bases, with 5 bases left in between. Germline V CDR1 and CDR2: MDHEN, SYDVKM. Stem cell-like memory, regulatory, central memory and naive CD4+ cells were sorted via CD45RO/CCR7/CD25/CD127/CD95/CD27. Remarks on this clone: Antigen: not known.

This receptor was obtained from a woman under 30 in good health. The chain is built from TRBV28 and TRBJ1-2, with unresolved D. Sequenced sample: central memory CD4+ T cells from blood. The chain's CDR3 is CASSFQYYGYTF. DNA of the CDR3: TGTGCCAGCAGTTTCCAGTACTATGGCTACACCTTC.